Following are 7 T cell receptor beta chains from one sample sequenced in a study of regulatory T cells in long-lasting Graves disease. Documented time point: newly diagnosed GD, antithyroid drugs for less than 3 months. The TCR library was made from RNA that had been extracted from PBMCs in TRIzol. Assembly of TCR beta libraries relied on iRepertoire HTBI primers together with Arm-PCR of CDR3 regions. One entry per CDR3 protein, called by TCRdb with MiXCR from the multiplex PCR reads. This table has more than 450,000 distinct CDR3 sequences, under 20% appearing once. A further study also used this sample, focusing on T cells in Graves' hyperthyroidism and ophthalmopathy.

The sequencing here drew on peripheral blood mononuclear cells (PBMCs), taken at new diagnosis, from a patient treated with antithyroid drugs. Every receptor here comes from a man aged 35-49 years with Graves disease.

This clonotype was counted at least ten times. The J gene is TRBJ2-6, the V gene TRBV6-1; D is ambiguous. CDR1 MNHNS and CDR2 SASEGT come from the germline V gene. V was cut by 8 bases and J by 1 base, with 9 bases left in between. This CDR3 region has 14 residues. The CDR3 DNA reads as TGTGCCAGCGGCAGGCGTTCTGGGGCCAACGTCCTGACTTTC. Its protein product is CASGRRSGANVLTF.

This clonotype was detected ten times or more. J is TRBJ2-7 and V is TRBV20-1, with TRBD2 as a possible D gene (6 bases). Germline assignment: CDR1 DFQATT and CDR2 SNEGSKA (reference sequence). The CDR3 has 13 amino acids. The V and J ends lost 3 bases and 2 bases respectively, with 11 bases between them. DNA for the CDR3: TGCAGTGCTAGGGAGGGATCCGCCTACGAGCAGTACTTC. This sequence encodes CSAREGSAYEQYF.

This clonotype was seen more than once but under ten times. The rearrangement joins TRBV7-2 to TRBJ2-1; maybe TRBD2 (6 bases). V was shortened by 6 bases and J by 7 bases, with 28 bases between the two germline ends. Germline V CDR1 and CDR2: SGHTA, FQGNSA. The CDR3 loop spans 18 amino acids. The CDR3, as DNA: TGTGCCAGCAGACCCCCCCGGGGAGGTGAGGTAATAGGTAATGAGCAGTTCTTC. Its protein is CASRPPRGGEVIGNEQFF.

In its sample, this clonotype was seen many times. The chain carries TRBV11-1 and TRBJ2-2; no clear D. The V gene lost 3 bases and the J gene lost 8 bases, with 13 bases spanning the gap. Germline CDR1 SGHAT, CDR2 FQDESV (reference sequence). This CDR3 is built from 14 residues. The CDR3 region has the DNA TGTGCCAGCAGCTTCTCGCCCCAGGTTGGGGAGCTGTTTTTT. This gives the protein CASSFSPQVGELFF. Full variable domain (rest looked up from reference TRBV11-1 and TRBJ2-2): EAEVAQSPRYKITEKSQAVAFWCDPISGHATLYWYRQILGQGPELLVQFQDESVVDDSQLPKDRFSAERLKGVDSTLKIQPAELGDSAMYLCASSFSPQVGELFFGEGSRLTVL.

Ten or more counts support this clonotype. CDR3 in DNA: TGCAGTGCTAGAGATCAGTTGCGGGGGGCTCTCTACGAGCAGTACTTC. It is translated as CSARDQLRGALYEQYF. This chain links TRBV20-1 with TRBJ2-7; 8 bases agree with TRBD2. The CDR3 runs 16 residues. The V segment lost 0 bases and the J segment 3 bases; nucleotides outside the gene matches: 10. Per germline, CDR1 DFQATT and CDR2 SNEGSKA (reference sequence).

This rearrangement joins TRBV27 to TRBJ2-3; 14 bases agree with TRBD2. The CDR3 spans 19 residues. Germline V lookup: CDR1 MNHEY, CDR2 SMNVEV (reference sequence). V lost 5 bases to trimming and J lost 1 base; unmatched junction nucleotides: 11. The CDR3 protein is CASSPQLGLAGEGTDTQYF. The CDR3 DNA follows: TGTGCCAGCAGTCCCCAGTTGGGACTAGCGGGAGAAGGCACAGATACGCAGTATTTT.

The V gene is TRBV2, the J gene TRBJ2-5; D may be TRBD1 or TRBD2 (6 bases each). Germline lookup yields CDR1 SNHLY and CDR2 FYNNEI. The V end was cut by 1 base, the J end by 9 bases, with 18 bases between. The CDR3 has 15 amino acids. DNA of the CDR3: TGTGCCAGCAGTGAAGAAGGGGGAGGTCTGGAGGCCCAGTACTTC. The encoded protein is CASSEEGGGLEAQYF.